The rows below give T cell receptor beta chains drawn from one sample of a study of Graves' ophthalmopathy and Graves' hyperthyroidism. TCRdb reprocessed the multiplex PCR reads via MiXCR and lists one record per CDR3 protein. The sample records about 740,000 distinct CDR3 sequences, about 44% being singletons. Sequencing input: peripheral blood. Receptor source: an adult man with Graves' ophthalmopathy. The CDR3 runs from the conserved cysteine through the conserved F or W. D genes are given only for firm matches. The listing skips clone size in some rows; elsewhere it reads once, few, many or a size class.

clone_size	v_call	j_call	d_call	cdr3_aa	cdr3_nt
few	TRBV7-9	TRBJ2-7	-	CASNPAGTLPVYEQYF	TGTGCCAGCAACCCGGCGGGCACCTTACCCGTCTACGAGCAGTACTTC
few	TRBV7-9	TRBJ2-2	-	CASSSTRNIANTGELFF	TGTGCCAGCAGTTCGACTAGAAACATCGCGAACACCGGGGAGCTGTTTTTT
-	TRBV7-9	TRBJ1-2	-	CASTIPDGGGYGYTF	TGTGCCAGCACCATCCCGGATGGGGGAGGCTATGGCTACACCTTC
-	TRBV25-1	TRBJ1-5	-	CASSRMGGSGQPQHF	TGTGCCAGCAGTCGCATGGGGGGGTCTGGTCAGCCCCAGCATTTT
few	TRBV24-1	TRBJ1-5	TRBD1	CASSYAGTGYQPQHF	TGTGCCAGCAGTTACGCCGGGACAGGGTATCAGCCCCAGCATTTT
many	TRBV25-1	TRBJ1-2	-	CASSDTVGDGYTF	TGTGCCAGCAGCGATACGGTAGGGGATGGCTACACCTTC
-	TRBV5-5	TRBJ1-1	-	CASSLGTVTNTEAFF	TGTGCCAGCAGCTTGGGCACGGTAACGAACACTGAAGCTTTCTTT
-	TRBV10-3	TRBJ1-5	TRBD1	CVSSSGTGNQPQHF	TGTGTCAGCAGCAGCGGGACAGGGAATCAGCCCCAGCATTTT
many	TRBV7-9	TRBJ1-2	-	CASTPQGIYGYTF	TGTGCCAGCACCCCGCAGGGTATCTATGGCTACACCTTC
once	TRBV2	TRBJ2-7	-	CASSIEGEQYF	TGTGCCAGCAGCATAGAAGGGGAGCAGTACTTC
-	TRBV5-1	TRBJ1-1	-	CASSTSGMNTEAFF	TGCGCCAGCAGCACGTCAGGAATGAACACTGAAGCTTTCTTT
-	TRBV6-6	TRBJ2-5	-	CASSYSLGGGKTQYF	TGTGCCAGCAGTTACTCGTTGGGGGGCGGCAAGACCCAGTACTTC
-	TRBV15	TRBJ2-3	TRBD2	CATSTGEGTDTQYF	TGTGCCACCAGCACCGGGGAGGGGACAGATACGCAGTATTTT
-	TRBV2	TRBJ2-7	TRBD1	CASRMPGDRGFYEQYF	TGTGCCAGCAGGATGCCGGGAGACAGGGGTTTCTACGAGCAGTACTTC
few	TRBV7-9	TRBJ2-5	TRBD1	CASSDTGKGASRTQYF	TGTGCCAGCAGTGATACAGGGAAGGGGGCATCCCGGACCCAGTACTTC
-	TRBV5-1	TRBJ1-2	-	CASSLVSPINSYGYTF	TGCGCCAGCAGCTTGGTATCGCCGATCAACTCTTATGGCTACACCTTC
-	TRBV10-3	TRBJ1-2	TRBD1	CAISGDRGHYGYTF	TGTGCCATCAGTGGGGACAGGGGGCACTATGGCTACACCTTC
-	TRBV11-2	TRBJ1-4	-	CASSFSPRGLFF	TGTGCCAGCAGCTTCTCCCCCCGGGGGCTGTTTTTT
-	TRBV7-2	TRBJ2-5	TRBD2	CASSLVTRGGRETQYF	TGTGCCAGCAGCTTAGTAACGCGGGGGGGCCGGGAGACCCAGTACTTC
many	TRBV29-1	TRBJ1-4	-	CSVDRAEGKLFF	TGCAGCGTTGACAGGGCCGAGGGAAAACTGTTTTTT
many	TRBV20-1	TRBJ2-7	TRBD2	CSANGLAGGKSEQYF	TGCAGTGCGAATGGACTAGCGGGGGGAAAATCCGAGCAGTACTTC
many	TRBV14	TRBJ1-6	TRBD1	CASSQAGQGESPLHF	TGTGCCAGCAGCCAAGCGGGACAGGGTGAATCACCCCTCCACTTT
few	TRBV7-8	TRBJ1-2	-	CASRSEDKHYGYTF	TGTGCCAGCAGATCCGAGGACAAACACTATGGCTACACCTTC
-	TRBV20-1	TRBJ2-5	-	CSGIPGSQETQYF	TGCAGTGGAATCCCAGGTAGCCAAGAGACCCAGTACTTC